The rows below give T cell receptor beta chains drawn from one sample of a study of blood T cell repertoires in COVID-19. Measured with immunoSEQ multiplex PCR; TCRdb has only the in-frame clones, and not every one. The table shows roughly 98,000 clones, with about 81% occurring only once. Sequenced: peripheral blood. All receptors come from a human donor in a cohort sampled during active COVID-19. The CDR3 runs from the conserved cysteine through the conserved F or W. D genes are given only for firm matches.

j_call	v_call	d_call	cdr3_nt	cdr3_aa
TRBJ2-1	TRBV5-1	TRBD2	TGCGCCAGCAGCCCTGGGCTAGCGGGGCTCTACAATGAGCAGTTCTTC	CASSPGLAGLYNEQFF
TRBJ1-2	TRBV4-2	TRBD1	TGTGCCAGCAGCCAATCACAGGGGGCGGCTGATGGCTACACCTTC	CASSQSQGAADGYTF
TRBJ2-1	TRBV2	NA	TGTGCCAGCGGCTTCATCCCAGGGGAGAGTGAGCAGTTCTTC	CASGFIPGESEQFF
TRBJ2-7	TRBV19	TRBD2	TGTGCCAGTAGTCTAGCGGGGGGCCGCTCCTACGAGCAGTACTTC	CASSLAGGRSYEQYF
TRBJ2-7	TRBV5-1	TRBD2	TGCGCCAGCAGCTCAACTAGCGGGGGGGCGTACGAGCAGTACTTC	CASSSTSGGAYEQYF
TRBJ2-3	TRBV5-1	NA	TGCGCCAGCAGCTTGGTGGGCAGAACCACAGATACGCAGTATTTT	CASSLVGRTTDTQYF
TRBJ2-3	TRBV29-1	TRBD2	TGCAGCGTGCCGGGACTAGCGGGGAGCACAGATACGCAGTATTTT	CSVPGLAGSTDTQYF
TRBJ2-1	TRBV11-1	NA	TGTGCCAGCAGCCCGCGGGCCAAACCTATTGAGCAGTTCTTC	CASSPRAKPIEQFF
TRBJ2-7	TRBV12-5	NA	TGTGCTAGTGCCCTGACTAGAGAATACGAGCAGTACTTC	CASALTREYEQYF
TRBJ2-2	TRBV11-2	TRBD1	TGTGCCAGCAGCCCAACAGGGGGCTGGAACGGGGAGCTGTTTTTT	CASSPTGGWNGELFF
TRBJ2-3	TRBV18	NA	TGTGCCAGCTCACCACCGAACCGCGGGCAGACAGATACGCAGTATTTT	CASSPPNRGQTDTQYF
TRBJ2-1	TRBV7-8	NA	TGTGCCAGCAGCTTTTTCGGCGGGATGGGTGGCAATGAGCAGTTCTTC	CASSFFGGMGGNEQFF
TRBJ2-1	TRBV3-1/TRBV3-2	TRBD2	TGTGCCAGCAGCCTTAGCGGGGGGGCCTACAATGAGCAGTTCTTC	CASSLSGGAYNEQFF
TRBJ2-5	TRBV7-8	TRBD1	TGTGCCAGCAGCTTAGGACAGGGTTGGGAGACCCAGTACTTC	CASSLGQGWETQYF
TRBJ1-5	TRBV5-1	TRBD1	TGCGCCAGCAGCGAGACAGGGGAGGGTCAGCCCCAGCATTTT	CASSETGEGQPQHF
TRBJ1-1	TRBV12-3/TRBV12-4	NA	TGTGCCAGCACAGGGAACACTGAAGCTTTCTTT	CASTGNTEAFF
TRBJ2-4	TRBV10-3	NA	TGTGCCATCAGTGAGTCGAAGGCGGTAGCCAAAAACATTCAGTACTTC	CAISESKAVAKNIQYF